This section outlines one TCR beta chain sequence together with its context. There is no known antigen for this receptor. Per-base qualities were not stored, and no clone one base away is much larger. This sample was taken from a study of cytomegalovirus exposure and HLA in healthy donors (dated by TCRdb to the late 2010s). At the level of the whole study: An earlier analysis of fewer than 750 of the donors reported 276 Gb of sequence data and approximately 120 million unique TCR beta sequences obtained from around 170 million T cells. An early release that covered 640 HLA-typed donors contained about 290 gigabases of sequencing data and 85 million to 100 million unique TCR sequences. The genetic ancestry cluster associated with self-reported Caucasian donors included 70% to 85% of the 398 genotyped donors. The study aimed to test whether cataloging public T cell receptors could reveal signatures of past pathogen exposure. The study profiled the T cell repertoires of 500 to 800 subjects by immunosequencing and related them to cytomegalovirus serostatus. A separate validation cohort of approximately 120 different subjects was used in addition to the 666-subject first cohort. To predict cytomegalovirus infection status, the study combined high-throughput TCR immunosequencing, statistical association of individual TCRs with disease status, and machine learning. In a later analysis, previously published TCR beta repertoires from more than 500 donors were re-analyzed and high-resolution HLA genotyping was added so that TCR occurrence patterns could be studied. In the later analysis, no new phenotypic data were used to find candidate immune exposures; instead, reliance was placed on TCR beta sequences and their occurrence across donors. To decide whether each TCR beta V gene segment behaved as functional or pseudogenic, an earlier analysis of several hundred of the donors relied on high-throughput TCR beta sequencing. Donor age, sex, ethnicity and CMV serostatus were collected together with the repertoire data. Genome-wide SNP genotypes for about 65% of the roughly 700 donors were used in a later genetic analysis, which treated that subset as a discovery cohort. Every discovery cohort repertoire had been produced on one sequencing platform. Class I and class II HLA loci were covered by the typing at four-digit resolution. Typing coverage varied by locus: roughly 620-640 donors for A, B, C, DRB1 and DQB1; around 560 for DQA1; more than 600 for DPA1; under 490 for DPB1. Because of strong linkage in the cohort, 5 or 6 DR-DQ haplotypes were treated as single units for association and clustering. On average, over 200,000 unique TCR beta nucleotide sequences were sequenced per donor among several hundred genotyped donors of the cohort, with 15% to 20% of those sequences being non-productive. General findings and caveats noted by the study authors: In a later analysis, the rate of TCR association differed among HLA loci, with DRB1 alleles having the most associated TCRs and HLA-C alleles having the fewest. An earlier analysis of some 590 of the donors showed that most TCR beta V segments appeared in productive rearrangements either about 87% or about 30% of the time, which broadly matched IMGT annotations. A group of highly shared sequence variants was considered likely to be a technical artifact of the sequencing pipeline. The classifier was reported to diagnose cytomegalovirus status with high specificity and sensitivity in both the original and validation cohorts. When HLA alleles, especially DR and DQ, strongly co-occurred, attributing TCR associations to individual alleles was difficult. Some IMGT-functional V segments, including TRBV6-2 and TRBV6-3, could not be distinguished by the 87-base-pair reads and were therefore excluded. The earlier analysis of about 600 of the donors excluded some 15 rarely observed V segments, including chromosome 9 orphons, because counts were too low. A total of 164 TCR beta chains were listed by the study as associated with cytomegalovirus. Compared with the roughly 670-donor mean, donors in an Asian-associated ancestry cluster had fewer N-insertions in productive TCRs, according to a later genetic analysis. Three of the identified cytomegalovirus-associated TCR beta chains were confirmed in vitro to be specific for cytomegalovirus antigens. According to the authors, the approach could potentially be generalized to other disease states and immunological phenotypes. In a later genetic analysis, a missense DCLRE1C variant was associated with V-gene and J-gene trimming of TCR beta chains, and the association was replicated in an independent cohort. In a later analysis, several top co-occurrence clusters were reported to appear linked to parvovirus B19, influenza, CMV and Epstein-Barr virus. This cohort had only TCR beta chains sequenced, and the lack of alpha or paired-chain data limited which features could be detected. Correlated functional status among segregating V segments might reflect linkage disequilibrium, but an unknown experimental factor could not be ruled out. Across donors, most TCR sequences were observed very rarely, whereas some public TCRs were present in many individuals. A further reported finding was that TCR beta sequences accurately predicted the HLA-A and HLA-B alleles for most subjects in the first cohort. In a later analysis, HLA-associated TCR beta chains showed more clonal expansion and lower generation probabilities than non-associated chains that were equally common. Roughly uniform sequencing depth across donors was assumed in presence/absence analyses, although this assumption may not hold. A later analysis associated 17,000 or so TCR beta sequences with specific HLA alleles at a false discovery rate of 0.05. The only immune exposure information available for the cohort was CMV serostatus. In a later analysis, most CMV-associated TCR beta chains were found to appear HLA-restricted, with HLA associations seemingly driven largely by CMV exposure. Because HLA typing was missing for some donors at each locus, association tests included only the typed subset.

In total, roughly 670 healthy bone marrow donors made up the cohort. At the time of sampling, every cohort member was nominally healthy, though immune exposures that went unrecorded were likely present. The donor tested CMV seronegative and was one of the 352 seronegative cohort members. A peripheral blood sample was provided by each donor, and peripheral blood mononuclear cells were used for TCR beta sequencing. Genomic DNA extraction from the blood cell samples was performed with the Qiagen DNeasy Blood Extraction Kit. V loses 7 bases, J loses 10 bases, and the germline ends lie 19 bases apart. The germline V gene yields MNHNS for CDR1 and SASEGT for CDR2. Its CDR3 holds 13 amino acids, cysteine through phenylalanine. The entry retains the CDR3 DNA only, 39 bases that are in frame from base 1. Libraries were constructed by the immunoSEQ multiplex PCR assay. A mixture of 60 forward primers for TCR Vbeta segments and 13 reverse primers for TCR Jbeta segments was used in the multiplex PCR. A multiplex PCR assay on genomic DNA amplified the CDR3 region of rearranged TCR beta genes. Amplified TCR beta libraries were sequenced as 87-base-pair reads on the Illumina HiSeq System. In the paper's pipeline: A later analysis tallied around 82 million unique TCR beta chains across the 600 to 700 repertoires, and about 10 million of those chains were shared by two or more donors. To remove PCR and sequencing errors, raw reads were error-corrected and collapsed into unique sequences using a nearest-neighbor algorithm that merged closely related sequences. CDR3 sequences were aligned to IMGT reference sequences to assign V, D and J gene segments. Each retained sequence needed at least a six-nucleotide match to both a V gene segment and a J gene segment. A rearrangement was called productive if the CDR3 had no stop codons and remained in frame with V and J, and every other rearrangement was called non-productive. Following IMGT convention, CDR3 was defined as the stretch from the second conserved V-encoded cysteine to the conserved J-encoded phenylalanine. In an earlier analysis of some 550 of the donors, sequences lacking an unambiguous match to a single V gene segment were excluded. In an earlier analysis of several hundred of the donors, V segments were called functional above 56.7% productive rearrangements and were called segregating when the between-donor standard deviation exceeded 5%. A statistical classification framework was built to diagnose cytomegalovirus status from the catalog of TCR beta chain sequences. In a later analysis, TCR nucleotide sequences were compared against IMGT/GENE-DB human TR gene sequences so that V and J genes could be assigned. A later analysis assigned CDR3 sequences and most-parsimonious VDJ recombination scenarios with the TCRdist pipeline. In a later analysis, each TCR beta chain was defined by its CDR3 amino acid sequence together with its V-gene family, and reads without a unique V-gene family were excluded. As a way to deal with suspected cross-contamination and a sequencing artifact, a later analysis dropped roughly 600 nucleotide sequences that were highly shared and had low generation probability. A later analysis calculated a clonal expansion index for each public chain from normalized within-repertoire ranks of inferred template counts. Generation probabilities in a later analysis came from a VDJ recombination model fitted to out-of-frame rearrangements, and those results were checked against IGoR. A later analysis scored TCR-TCR, TCR-HLA and TCR-CMV co-occurrence with hypergeometric tests, applying a repertoire-size bias correction to TCR pairs. In a later analysis, false discovery rates were estimated by permuting HLA or CMV assignments 20 times. In a later analysis, co-occurring TCRs were grouped using DBSCAN, with TCRdist sequence similarity added in when clustering inside HLA-allele-positive subsets. For co-occurrence clustering, repertoires with fewer than 30,000 or more than 120,000 public chains were excluded, along with five repertoires with anomalous nucleotide sharing. Sourced from immuneACCESS, this table was stored by TCRdb with only in-frame sequences that have V and J called. A share of the clones is absent; for the studies checked, an unresolved V gene accounts for under half, and the remainder has no known explanation. The V and J calls and clone size come from that table; D and trimming were worked out from the DNA. Within this sample are 90,000 to 120,000 clones, with approximately 81% of them counted one time only. 2% to 2.5% of the sample is held by the ten biggest clonotypes.

The sequenced sample was PBMCs. The V and J segments used are TRBV6-1 and TRBJ2-5; a weak D assignment points to TRBD2 (7 bases agree). The sequence was collected from a man younger than 40 in good health and CMV-seronegative. The DNA sequence is as follows: TGTGCCAGCATCTCTCTAGCGGCCAGGGGCCAGTACTTC. Protein translation: CASISLAARGQYF.